What follows describes a single TCR beta chain. No antigen is known for it. Nothing much larger sits one base from this clone, and base qualities are not available. The CDR1 and CDR2 encoded by the germline V gene are SGHDT and YYEEEE. The CDR3 covers 13 residues, taking in both the cysteine and the phenylalanine. Solely the CDR3 DNA is kept, with 39 bases framed from the first base. V is clipped by 0 bases and J by 0 bases, and the sequence between their germline boundaries is 4 bases long. TCRbeta CDR3 regions were amplified from genomic DNA by means of the immunoSEQ Assay, a bias-controlled multiplex PCR. The original pipeline was this. Within the assay, amplification of reference gene primers was used to estimate how many nucleated cells each sample contained. Sequence reads were collapsed and filtered to measure the absolute abundance of every unique TCRbeta CDR3 rearrangement. For each sample, productive Simpson clonality was calculated as the square root of Simpson's diversity index across productive rearrangements. The table was pulled from immuneACCESS by TCRdb, which kept in-frame rearrangements only. Such tables lose some clones; where checked, under half of the loss comes from unresolved V genes, and the rest has no known cause. V, J and clone size reflect that table, while D and trimming were determined from the DNA. This sample gives 250,000 to 300,000 clones in total; about 86% of them show up just once. Together, the top ten hold 9.5% to 15% of the sample.

This entry belongs to a study of blood T cell repertoires in COVID-19 (dated by TCRdb to about 2020). With respect to the entire study: Collaborator samples came from the United States, Italy and Spain and covered acute and convalescent phases of COVID-19. The dataset comprised deeply sampled blood TCRbeta repertoires from subjects exposed to, actively infected with, or recovered from COVID-19. The repertoires were released in a freely available public database intended as a resource for research on the immune response to SARS-CoV-2. The material from the prospective study consisted of cDNA or gDNA derived from T cells, B-cell-depleted T cells, or PBMCs. Nearly every sample came with metadata listing a de-identified subject ID, COVID-19 status, age in years and sex. Where HLA class I and class II types were available, the types were taken from metadata supplied by the sample provider, not from assay-based typing. The samples were drawn from two sources: the first 160 participants of the ongoing ImmuneRACE study, and 950 to 1,500 subjects contributed by 6 global collaborators. Study-wide conclusions, independent of this receptor: The quantity of clinical and demographic metadata differed by source and by participant and was supplied without curation.

One collaborating source in Seattle enrolled patients while the patients were actively infected and followed the patients over time throughout the course of disease. Whole blood was collected in K2EDTA tubes by collaborating institutions according to the institutions' own protocols. For TCRbeta analysis, collaborator samples were shipped as frozen whole blood, as isolated PBMCs, or as DNA extracted from either sample type. The sequence came from a woman under 40 with COVID-19, enrolled during active disease. The chain is assembled from TRBV5-6 and TRBJ2-7, with the D segment identity uncertain. Material: peripheral blood. The DNA reads as follows: TGTGCCAGCAGCTTGGCTAACTCCTACGAGCAGTACTTC. Translated, this gives CASSLANSYEQYF. The entire variable domain, with the stretches around the CDR3 drawn from the reference TRBV5-6 and TRBJ2-7 proteins, is DAGVTQSPTHLIKTRGQQVTLRCSPKSGHDTVSWYQQALGQGPQFIFQYYEEEERQRGNFPDRFSGHQFPNYSSELNVNALLLGDSALYLCASSLANSYEQYFGPGTRLTVT.